These 5 T cell receptor beta chains came from one sample sequenced in a study of blood T cell repertoires in COVID-19. Produced via immunoSEQ multiplex PCR; TCRdb's table is partial and in-frame only. The sample records 150,000 to 200,000 clones, approximately 87% being singletons. Sequencing input: peripheral blood. The receptor source for this set is a man in his late teens or twenties with active or convalescent COVID-19.

The V call is TRBV24-1, the J call TRBJ1-6; TRBD1 might be the D (6 bases). The length of the CDR3 is 17 residues. Germline CDR1 reads KGHDR; CDR2 reads SFDVKD. The V end was cut by 10 bases, the J end by 5 bases, with 23 bases between. The CDR3 DNA follows: TGTGCCACAAGGGGTAACAGGGTTGTCGTGAATAATTCACCCCTCCACTTT. Its protein product is CATRGNRVVVNNSPLHF.

The rearrangement uses TRBV18 and TRBJ1-5; D is uncertain. Germline CDR1 reads KGHSH; CDR2 reads LQKENI. The germline V and J ends were trimmed by 4 bases and 4 bases, with 8 bases remaining between them. The CDR3 has 13 residues. The CDR3 coding sequence is TGTGCCAGCTCACTTGAGATAAATCAGCCCCAGCATTTT. It translates to CASSLEINQPQHF.

V is TRBV2 and J is TRBJ2-7; no clear D. V was pared by 4 bases and J by 4 bases, with 17 bases between. CDR3 length: 15 amino acids. Germline CDR1 is SNHLY and CDR2 is FYNNEI. The CDR3 loop reads CASSGVQKMKYEQYV. The CDR3 DNA reads TGTGCCAGCAGTGGCGTGCAAAAGATGAAATACGAGCAGTACGTC.

The rearrangement joins TRBV5-1 to TRBJ2-1, with 8 bases identical to TRBD1. The CDR3 totals 14 residues. Germline loops: CDR1 SGHRS, CDR2 YFSETQ. With 4 bases clipped from V and 6 bases from J, the junction kept 6 bases outside the gene matches. The CDR3 sequence is CASSHDRGANEQFF. In DNA form, the CDR3 reads TGCGCCAGCAGCCACGACAGGGGTGCCAATGAGCAGTTCTTC.

For the CDR3, the DNA is TGTGCCAGTAGTAGCGAGGCAGGGGTAATGGACTATGGCTACACCTTC. Translation gives CASSSEAGVMDYGYTF. The genes are TRBV19 and TRBJ1-2; D is perhaps TRBD1 (6 bases). Trimming shortened V by 4 bases and J by 3 bases, and 18 bases separated the two germline ends. The CDR3 runs 16 residues. Per germline, CDR1 LNHDA and CDR2 SQIVND (reference sequence).